The T cell receptor beta chain described here comes from a study of shared clonotypes between healthy human individuals. Overall study context: For every donor, three CD4 naive, three CD4 memory, two CD8 naive and one CD8 memory plates were used.

For every subset, genomic DNA was evenly distributed across several immunoSEQ plates. TCRdb's copy holds only in-frame clones and misses some; the assay was immunoSEQ multiplex PCR. Of 400,000 or so clones in the sample, 95% to 97% were seen once. The TCR sequence derives from a young man in good health. The sample consisted of memory CD8+ T cells sorted from blood. The subset: CD45RO+ cells pooled with CCR7-negative TemRA cells.

The CDR3 DNA sequence: TGCAGCGTTGGGCCCCAGGGGAACTACGAGCAGTACTTC. It is translated as CSVGPQGNYEQYF. The rearrangement uses TRBV29-1 and TRBJ2-7; D possibly corresponds to TRBD1 (6 bases). Germline CDR1 is SQVTM and CDR2 is ANQGSEA. V was clipped by 4 bases and J by 3 bases, with 13 bases between them. This CDR3 region has 13 residues.